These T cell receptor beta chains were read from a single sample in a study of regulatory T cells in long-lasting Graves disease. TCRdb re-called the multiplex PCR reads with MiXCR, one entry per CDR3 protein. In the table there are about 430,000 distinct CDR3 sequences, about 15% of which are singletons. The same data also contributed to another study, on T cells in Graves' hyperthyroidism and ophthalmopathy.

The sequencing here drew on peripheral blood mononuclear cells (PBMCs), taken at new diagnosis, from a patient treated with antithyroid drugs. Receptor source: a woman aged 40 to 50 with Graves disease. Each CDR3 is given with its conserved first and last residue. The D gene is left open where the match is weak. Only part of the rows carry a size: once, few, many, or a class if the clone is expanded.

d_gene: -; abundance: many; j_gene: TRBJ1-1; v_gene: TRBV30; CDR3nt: TGTGCCTGGAAGCGGGGGAACACTGAAGCTTTCTTT; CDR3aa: CAWKRGNTEAFF
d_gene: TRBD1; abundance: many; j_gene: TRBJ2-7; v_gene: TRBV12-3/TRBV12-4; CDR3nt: TGTGCCAGCAGTTTAAGGACAGGGATGTTCTACGAGCAGTACTTC; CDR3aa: CASSLRTGMFYEQYF
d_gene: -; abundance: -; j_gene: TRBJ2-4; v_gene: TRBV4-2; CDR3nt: TGTGCCAGCGGAGCCAAAAACATTCAGTACTTC; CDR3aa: CASGAKNIQYF
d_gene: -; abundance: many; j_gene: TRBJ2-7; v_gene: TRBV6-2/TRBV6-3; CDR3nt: TGTGCCAGCAGTTACTCGGCAGGTAACTCCTACGAGCAGTACTTC; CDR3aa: CASSYSAGNSYEQYF
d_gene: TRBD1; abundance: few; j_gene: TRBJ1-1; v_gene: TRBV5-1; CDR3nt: TGCGCCAGCAGTAGGACAGGAAGGGGTATGAACACTGAAGCTTTCTTT; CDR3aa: CASSRTGRGMNTEAFF
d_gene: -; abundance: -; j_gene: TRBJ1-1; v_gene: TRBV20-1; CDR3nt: TGCAGTGCTAGAGATAACGGGGGTAGAATTGAAGCTTTCTTT; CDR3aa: CSARDNGGRIEAFF
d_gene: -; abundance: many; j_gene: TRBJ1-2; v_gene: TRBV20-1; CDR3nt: TGCAGTGCCACATCCCCCACAGGATATGGCTACACCTTC; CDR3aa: CSATSPTGYGYTF
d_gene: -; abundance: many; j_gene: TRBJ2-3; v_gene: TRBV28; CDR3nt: TGTGCCAGCACCCGATCGGATGGAACAGATACGCAGTATTTT; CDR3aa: CASTRSDGTDTQYF
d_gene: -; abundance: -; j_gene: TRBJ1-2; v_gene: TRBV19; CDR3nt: TGTGCCAGTACTGGGGGCGGAATGAGCTACACCTTC; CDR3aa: CASTGGGMSYTF
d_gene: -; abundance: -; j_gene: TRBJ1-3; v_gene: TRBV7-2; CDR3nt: TGTGCCAGCAGTTCTGGACGGTTTTCTGGAAACACCATATATTTT; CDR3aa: CASSSGRFSGNTIYF
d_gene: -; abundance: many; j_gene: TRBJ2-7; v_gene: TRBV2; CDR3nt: TGTGCCAGCAGACCAGGACAGCGGGACGAGCAGTACTTC; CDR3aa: CASRPGQRDEQYF
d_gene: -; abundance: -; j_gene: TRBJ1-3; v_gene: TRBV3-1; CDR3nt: TGTGCCAGCAGCCCCAGGAGAGATTACACCATATATTTT; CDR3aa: CASSPRRDYTIYF
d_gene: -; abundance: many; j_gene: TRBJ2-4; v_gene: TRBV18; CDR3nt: TGTGCCAGCTCACAAAACAGGGAGGGCAAAAACATTCAGTACTTC; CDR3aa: CASSQNREGKNIQYF
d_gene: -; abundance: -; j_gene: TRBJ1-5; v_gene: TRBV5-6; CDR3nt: TGTGCCAGCAGCTTAATCGGCAGCAATCAGCCCCAGCATTTT; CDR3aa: CASSLIGSNQPQHF
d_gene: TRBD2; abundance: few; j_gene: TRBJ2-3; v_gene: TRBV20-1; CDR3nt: TGCAGTGCTAGTGCCCCCCCCGGGCTAGCGGCCACAGATACGCAGTATTTT; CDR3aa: CSASAPPGLAATDTQYF
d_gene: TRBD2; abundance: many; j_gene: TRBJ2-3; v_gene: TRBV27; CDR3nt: TGTGCCAGCAGTTTCGCCCTATGGGGAGGGCCCCCTAGCACAGATACGCAGTATTTT; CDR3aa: CASSFALWGGPPSTDTQYF
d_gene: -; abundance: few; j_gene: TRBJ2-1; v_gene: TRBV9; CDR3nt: TGTGCCAGCAGCGTAGCCGCCTCGAGCTCCTACAATGAGCAGTTCTTC; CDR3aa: CASSVAASSSYNEQFF
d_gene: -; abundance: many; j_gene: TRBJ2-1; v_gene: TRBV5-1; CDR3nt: TGCGCCAGCAGCCCTCAAGGTCTTGGCTCCTACAATGAGCAGTTCTTC; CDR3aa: CASSPQGLGSYNEQFF
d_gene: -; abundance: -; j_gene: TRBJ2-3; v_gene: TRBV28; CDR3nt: TGTGCCAGCAGTCGGATAGATACGCAGTATTTT; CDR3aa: CASSRIDTQYF
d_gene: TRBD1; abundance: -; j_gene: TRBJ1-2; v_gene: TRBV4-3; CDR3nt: TGCGCCAGCAGCCAAGATGGGGGACAGGGGAGGGGTTGGTATGGCTACACCTTC; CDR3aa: CASSQDGGQGRGWYGYTF
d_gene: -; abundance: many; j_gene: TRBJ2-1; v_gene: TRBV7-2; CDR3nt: TGTGCCAGCAGCCCAGACTTTTCCTCCTACAATGAGCAGTTCTTC; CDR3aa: CASSPDFSSYNEQFF
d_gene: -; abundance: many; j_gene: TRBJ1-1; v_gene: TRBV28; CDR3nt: TGTGCCAGCCAAGCGAACACTGAAGCTTTCTTT; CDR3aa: CASQANTEAFF
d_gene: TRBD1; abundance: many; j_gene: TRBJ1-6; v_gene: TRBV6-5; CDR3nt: TGTGCCAGCAGTTTCCGGACAGGGTATAATTCACCCCTCCACTTT; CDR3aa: CASSFRTGYNSPLHF
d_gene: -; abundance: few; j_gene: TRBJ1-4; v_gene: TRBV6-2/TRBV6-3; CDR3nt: TGTGCCAGCAGTTACACGGGGGTGGGGGAAAAACTGTTTTTT; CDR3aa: CASSYTGVGEKLFF
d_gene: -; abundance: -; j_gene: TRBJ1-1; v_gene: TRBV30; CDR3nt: TGTGCCTGGGTCACAGGGTACACTGAAGCTTTCTTT; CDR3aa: CAWVTGYTEAFF
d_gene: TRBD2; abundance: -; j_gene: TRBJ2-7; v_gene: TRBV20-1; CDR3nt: TGCAGTGCTAGAGACCTCCTACTAGCGGGGCCATACGAGCAGTACTTC; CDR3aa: CSARDLLLAGPYEQYF
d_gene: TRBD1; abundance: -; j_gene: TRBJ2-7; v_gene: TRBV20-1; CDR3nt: TGCAGTGCTAGAGGCCCTGGACAGGGAATATCCTACGAGCAGTACTTC; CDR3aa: CSARGPGQGISYEQYF
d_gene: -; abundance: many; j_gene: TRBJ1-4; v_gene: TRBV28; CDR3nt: TGTGCCAGCAGCCTCCTGTCGGGTTCGACTAATGAAAAACTGTTTTTT; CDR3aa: CASSLLSGSTNEKLFF
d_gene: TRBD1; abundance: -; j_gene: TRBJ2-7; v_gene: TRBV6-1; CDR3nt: TGTGCCAGCAACTCGTGGGGGACAGCCGACTACGAGCAGTACTTC; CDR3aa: CASNSWGTADYEQYF
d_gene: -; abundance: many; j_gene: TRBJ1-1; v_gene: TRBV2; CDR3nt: TGTGCCAGCAGTGATGGTGAGGGCCGGAACACTGAAGCTTTCTTT; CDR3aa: CASSDGEGRNTEAFF
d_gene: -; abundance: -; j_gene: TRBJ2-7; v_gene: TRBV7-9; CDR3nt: TGTGCCAGCAGCCCCCGGGCCGGAGTCTACGAGCAGTACTTC; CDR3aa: CASSPRAGVYEQYF
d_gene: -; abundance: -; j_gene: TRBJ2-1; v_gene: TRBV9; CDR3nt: TGTGCCAGCAGCTCGGGACTTCCCCCGCATGAGCAGTTCTTC; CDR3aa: CASSSGLPPHEQFF
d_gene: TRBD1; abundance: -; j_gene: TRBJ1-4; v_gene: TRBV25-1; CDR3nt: TGTGCCAGCAGTGACCTGGACAGGGGACTGGGAAAACTGTTTTTT; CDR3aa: CASSDLDRGLGKLFF
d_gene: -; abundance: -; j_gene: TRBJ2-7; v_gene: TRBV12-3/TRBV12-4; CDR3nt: TGTGCCAGCTCTGGGACTCCTGACTACGAGCAGTACTTC; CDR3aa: CASSGTPDYEQYF
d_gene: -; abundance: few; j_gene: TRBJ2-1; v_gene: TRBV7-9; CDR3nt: TGTGCCAGCAGCCCCGGACAGAGGGATGAGCAGTTCTTC; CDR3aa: CASSPGQRDEQFF
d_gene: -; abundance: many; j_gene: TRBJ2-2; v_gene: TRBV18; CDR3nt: TGTGCCAGCTCGCCCAGGACACGCAACACCGGGGAGCTGTTTTTT; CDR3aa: CASSPRTRNTGELFF
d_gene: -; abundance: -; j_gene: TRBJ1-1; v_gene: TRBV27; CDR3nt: TGTGCCAGCAGGGCCAAGGGGGGAATTAGGTACACTGAAGCTTTCTTT; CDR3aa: CASRAKGGIRYTEAFF
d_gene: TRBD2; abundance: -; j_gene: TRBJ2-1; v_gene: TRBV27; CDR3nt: TGTGCCAGCACCCCATATAGCGGGAGGAACAATGAGCAGTTCTTC; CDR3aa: CASTPYSGRNNEQFF
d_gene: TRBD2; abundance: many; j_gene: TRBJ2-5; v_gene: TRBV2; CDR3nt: TGTGCCAGCACCATAGCGGGAAAAGAGACCCAGTACTTC; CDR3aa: CASTIAGKETQYF